This is a list of T cell receptor beta chains from one sample in a study of neoadjuvant anti-PD-1 for oral cavity cancer. Libraries were prepared by immunoSEQ multiplex PCR; TCRdb keeps only in-frame clonotypes and omits some of them. The table shows roughly 14,000 clones, with 55% to 80% occurring only once. The sample was PBMCs, taken before nivolumab (anti-PD-1) treatment. Receptors originate from a person aged 35-80 years with oral cavity squamous cell carcinoma. CDR3s include the opening cysteine and the closing phenylalanine or tryptophan. The D gene is left open where the match is weak. Size values are once, few and many counts, or a class for expanded clones, and some rows have none.

size | J | V | D | DNA | CDR3
. | TRBJ1-1 | TRBV18 | . | TGTGCCAGCTCAGAGAAGGGGGGGGGAACTGAAGCTTTCTTT | CASSEKGGGTEAFF
. | TRBJ1-5 | TRBV28 | . | TGTGCCAGCAGTTTAGTAGGACAGCCCCAGCATTTT | CASSLVGQPQHF
. | TRBJ2-1 | TRBV4-1 | . | TGCGCCAGCAGCCAGTTACTAGTAAATGAGCAGTTCTTC | CASSQLLVNEQFF
. | TRBJ1-2 | TRBV11-2 | . | TGTGCCAGCAGCTTAGACAGGGCCAACTATGGCTACACCTTC | CASSLDRANYGYTF
few | TRBJ1-2 | TRBV5-6 | . | TGTGCCAGCAGCGGGGGGCCAGGCCTTGTCCTCTATGGCTACACCTTC | CASSGGPGLVLYGYTF
. | TRBJ2-1 | TRBV5-1 | . | TGCGCCAGCAGCAGACGAAACAGCTTCGAGCAGTTCTTC | CASSRRNSFEQFF
few | TRBJ1-6 | TRBV27 | TRBD1 | TGTGCCAGCAGCTTCGAGAGCACAGGGGATTCACCCCTCCACTTT | CASSFESTGDSPLHF
few | TRBJ2-7 | TRBV6-1 | TRBD1 | TGTGCCAGCAGCCATAACCAGGGGGACTCCTACGAGCAGTACTTC | CASSHNQGDSYEQYF
. | TRBJ1-6 | TRBV7-2 | . | TGTGCCAGCAGCTTAGGCCAGGCCCTTAATTCACCCCTCCACTTT | CASSLGQALNSPLHF
. | TRBJ2-1 | TRBV20-1 | . | TGCAGTGCTGATCGTAACAATGAGCAGTTCTTC | CSADRNNEQFF
. | TRBJ1-1 | TRBV5-1 | . | TGCGCCAGCCGCTCGGAACCTAATATGAACACTGAAGCTTTCTTT | CASRSEPNMNTEAFF
. | TRBJ2-4 | TRBV28 | TRBD1 | TGTGCCAGCAGTTTAGCAGGGGGCCCCAAAAACATTCAGTACTTC | CASSLAGGPKNIQYF
. | TRBJ1-3 | TRBV9 | TRBD1 | TGTGCCAGCAGCGTAGGCGGGACAGGGGCTGGAAACACCATATATTTT | CASSVGGTGAGNTIYF
few | TRBJ1-5 | TRBV18 | . | TGTGCCAGCTCACCCCCGGCGCTACGGGGAAATCAGCCCCAGCATTTT | CASSPPALRGNQPQHF
few | TRBJ1-4 | TRBV6-1 | . | TGTGCCAGCAGCGAAGGACGGTGGACGAGTGCTAATGAAAAACTGTTTTTT | CASSEGRWTSANEKLFF
. | TRBJ1-1 | TRBV2 | . | TGTGCCAGCAGGACAGGCGAGTTCACTGAAGCTTTCTTT | CASRTGEFTEAFF
. | TRBJ1-2 | TRBV27 | . | TGTGCCAGCAGTCCCCTCAGGGGTGAGAGGTATGGCTACACCTTC | CASSPLRGERYGYTF
few | TRBJ2-2 | TRBV6-6 | . | TGTGCCAGCAGTTACCCTACAGGGTTTACCGGGGAGCTGTTTTTT | CASSYPTGFTGELFF
. | TRBJ2-7 | TRBV9 | TRBD2 | TGTGCCAGCAGCGTAGGACTAGCGGACAGCTCCTACGAGCAGTACTTC | CASSVGLADSSYEQYF
. | TRBJ1-1 | TRBV7-7 | . | TGTGCCAGCAGCCCCGGCGCCAGGGACGAAGCTTTCTTT | CASSPGARDEAFF
. | TRBJ1-1 | TRBV7-2 | . | TGTGCCAGCAGCCTGGAACGAACTGAAGCTTTCTTT | CASSLERTEAFF
. | TRBJ2-3 | TRBV2 | . | TGTGCCAGCAGTGAAGGCACAGATACGCAGTATTTT | CASSEGTDTQYF
. | TRBJ2-5 | TRBV30 | TRBD1 | TGTGCCTGGACTCGCCAGGGGGCGCAGGGAGAGACCCAGTACTTC | CAWTRQGAQGETQYF
. | TRBJ1-1 | TRBV5-5 | . | TGTGCCAGCAGCTCCCAGGTTATGAACACTGAAGCTTTCTTT | CASSSQVMNTEAFF
. | TRBJ2-3 | TRBV7-8 | . | TGTGCCAGCAGACGATACAGGACAGCTACCACAGATACGCAGTATTTT | CASRRYRTATTDTQYF
few | TRBJ2-5 | TRBV19 | . | TGTGCCAGTAGTAACTTCGGATTTTCCCAAGAGACCCAGTACTTC | CASSNFGFSQETQYF
. | TRBJ2-7 | TRBV11-2 | TRBD2 | TGTGCCAGCAGCTTAGGTGGTAGCGGGAGAGGGGTCGAGCAGTACTTC | CASSLGGSGRGVEQYF
. | TRBJ2-3 | TRBV11-3 | TRBD1 | TGTGCCAGCAGCTTGGACAGGGCCACAGATACGCAGTATTTT | CASSLDRATDTQYF